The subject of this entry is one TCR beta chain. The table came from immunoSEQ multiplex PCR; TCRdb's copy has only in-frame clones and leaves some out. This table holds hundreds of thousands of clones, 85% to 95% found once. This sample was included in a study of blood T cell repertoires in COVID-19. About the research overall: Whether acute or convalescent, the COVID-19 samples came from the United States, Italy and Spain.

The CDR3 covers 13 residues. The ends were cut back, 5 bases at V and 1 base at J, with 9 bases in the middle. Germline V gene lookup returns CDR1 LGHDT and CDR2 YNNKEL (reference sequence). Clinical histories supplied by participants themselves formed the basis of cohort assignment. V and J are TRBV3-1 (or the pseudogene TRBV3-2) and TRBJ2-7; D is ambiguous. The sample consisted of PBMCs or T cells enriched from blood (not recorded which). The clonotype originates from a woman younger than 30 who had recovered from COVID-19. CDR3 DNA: TGTGCCAGCAGCTCTAGGTCGTCCTACGAGCAGTACTTC. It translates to CASSSRSSYEQYF.